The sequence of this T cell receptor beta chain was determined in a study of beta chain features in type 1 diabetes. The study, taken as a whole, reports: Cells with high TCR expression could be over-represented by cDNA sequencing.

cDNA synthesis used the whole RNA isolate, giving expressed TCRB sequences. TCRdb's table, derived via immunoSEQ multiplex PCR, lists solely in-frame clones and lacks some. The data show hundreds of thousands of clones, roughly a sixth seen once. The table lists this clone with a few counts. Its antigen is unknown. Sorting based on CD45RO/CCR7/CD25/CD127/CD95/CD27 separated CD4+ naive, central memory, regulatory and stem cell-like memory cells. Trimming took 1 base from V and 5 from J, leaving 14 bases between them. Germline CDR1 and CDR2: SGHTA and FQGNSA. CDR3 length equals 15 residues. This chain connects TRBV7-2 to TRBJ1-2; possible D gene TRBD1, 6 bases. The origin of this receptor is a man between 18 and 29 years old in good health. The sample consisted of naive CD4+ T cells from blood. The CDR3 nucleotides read TGTGCCAGCAGCTTAGACCCGGGACACCCATATGGCTACACCTTC. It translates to CASSLDPGHPYGYTF.